A single sample is the source of the 8 T cell receptor beta chains below, sequenced in a study of cytomegalovirus exposure and HLA in healthy donors. A multiplex PCR was run with 60 Vbeta primers and 13 Jbeta primers. Profiling relied on immunoSEQ multiplex PCR, and the TCRdb table lists in-frame clones only, not all of them. The top ten clones hold over 0.8% of a sample with over 150,000 clones, roughly 85% of them seen once. The material sequenced was PBMCs. Receptors originate from a woman in her 30s in good health and CMV-seronegative.

V is TRBV5-4 and J is TRBJ1-6; 10 nucleotides align to TRBD1. Germline loops: CDR1 SGHNT, CDR2 YYREEE (reference sequence). V gave up 4 bases and J gave up 7 bases; unmatched junction bases: 2. The CDR3 spans 14 residues. Here the CDR3 reads CASSLGQGNSPLHF. The DNA of the CDR3 is TGTGCCAGCAGCCTGGGACAGGGGAATTCACCCCTCCACTTT.

J is TRBJ1-5 and V is TRBV7-9; 8 bases line up with TRBD1. V dropped 4 bases and J dropped 9; count of bases not matched to a gene: 11. The CDR3 extends over 15 amino acids. Germline CDR1 reads SEHNR; CDR2 reads FQNEAQ (reference sequence). This CDR3 reads CASSSPATGDLPQHF. The CDR3 coding sequence is TGTGCCAGCAGCTCCCCCGCGACAGGGGATTTGCCCCAGCATTTT. The variable domain in full, with the rest retrieved from reference TRBV7-9 and TRBJ1-5, is DTGVSQNPRHKITKRGQNVTFRCDPISEHNRLYWYRQTLGQGPEFLTYFQNEAQLEKSRLLSDRFSAERPKGSFSTLEIQRTEQGDSAMYLCASSSPATGDLPQHFGDGTRLSIL.

V gene TRBV7-9 combines with J gene TRBJ2-7; 9 bases align to TRBD1. This CDR3 region has 18 residues. Germline loops: CDR1 SEHNR, CDR2 FQNEAQ (reference sequence). V shed 0 bases, J shed 2 bases, and the junction held 11 bases outside the gene matches. This CDR3 is CASSLALRGTGTAYEQYF. Written as DNA, the CDR3 is TGTGCCAGCAGCTTAGCTTTAAGGGGGACAGGGACGGCCTACGAGCAGTACTTC.

V usage is TRBV5-1 and J usage is TRBJ1-3; D gene uncertain. The CDR3 length is 13 residues. V lost 4 bases to trimming and J lost 4 bases, with 9 bases between them. The germline V gene encodes CDR1 SGHRS and CDR2 YFSETQ. The CDR3 bases are TGCGCCAGCAGCCCCTCGACAGGAAACACCATATATTTT. This translates into CASSPSTGNTIYF. The full variable domain, its missing parts supplied by reference TRBV5-1 and TRBJ1-3, is KAGVTQTPRYLIKTRGQQVTLSCSPISGHRSVSWYQQTPGQGLQFLFEYFSETQRNKGNFPGRFSGRQFSNSRSEMNVSTLELGDSALYLCASSPSTGNTIYFGEGSWLTVV.

The chain employs TRBV19 and TRBJ2-5; D is uncertain. This CDR3 contains 13 residues. Germline V CDR1 and CDR2: LNHDA, SQIVND (reference sequence). With 3 bases removed from V and 5 bases from J, the gap between germline ends came to 10 bases. CDR3 nucleotides: TGTGCCAGTAGTATCCACCTACGGGAGACCCAGTACTTC. This translates into CASSIHLRETQYF.

The chain is built from TRBV18 and TRBJ2-3; the D is unclear. CDR3 size: 12 residues. Trimming took 2 bases from V and 4 from J, leaving 4 bases between them. Germline V gene sequence: CDR1 KGHSH, CDR2 LQKENI. The CDR3 DNA reads as TGTGCCAGCTCACCAACAGCAGATACGCAGTATTTT. It translates to CASSPTADTQYF.

V and J are TRBV30 and TRBJ2-3; 12 nucleotides line up with TRBD2. The CDR3 runs 14 residues. Germline V gene lookup returns CDR1 GTSNPN and CDR2 SVGIG (reference sequence). The ends lost 7 bases at V and 4 bases at J; junction bases unmatched: 6. The CDR3 DNA reads as TGTGCCTTACGGACTAGCGGGACCGCAGATACGCAGTATTTT. Amino acid sequence: CALRTSGTADTQYF.

This chain links TRBV6-1 with TRBJ2-2; perhaps TRBD1 as D (5 bases). V lost 5 bases, J lost 3 bases, and 13 bases lay in between. This CDR3 spans 15 amino acids. CDR1 and CDR2 from the germline V gene are MNHNS and SASEGT. Here the CDR3 reads CASSLRVGHTGELFF. CDR3 sequence (DNA): TGTGCCAGCAGTCTCAGGGTGGGTCACACCGGGGAGCTGTTTTTT.